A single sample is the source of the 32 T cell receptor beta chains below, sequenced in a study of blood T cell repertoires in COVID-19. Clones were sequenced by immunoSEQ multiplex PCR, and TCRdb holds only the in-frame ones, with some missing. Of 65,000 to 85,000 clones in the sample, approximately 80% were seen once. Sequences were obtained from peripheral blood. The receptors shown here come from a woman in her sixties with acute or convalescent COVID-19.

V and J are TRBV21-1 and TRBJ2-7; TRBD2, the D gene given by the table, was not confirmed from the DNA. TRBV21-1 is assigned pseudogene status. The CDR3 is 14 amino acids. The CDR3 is CASSSPGGSYEQYV. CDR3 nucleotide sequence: TGTGCCAGCAGCTCCCCGGGGGGGTCCTACGAGCAGTACGTC.

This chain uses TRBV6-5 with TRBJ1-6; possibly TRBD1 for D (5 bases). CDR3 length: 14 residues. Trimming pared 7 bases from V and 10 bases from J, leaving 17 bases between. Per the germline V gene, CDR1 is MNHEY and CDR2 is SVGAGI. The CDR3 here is CASTGQRGGSPLHF. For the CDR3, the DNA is TGTGCCAGCACCGGACAAAGGGGAGGGTCACCCCTCCACTTT.

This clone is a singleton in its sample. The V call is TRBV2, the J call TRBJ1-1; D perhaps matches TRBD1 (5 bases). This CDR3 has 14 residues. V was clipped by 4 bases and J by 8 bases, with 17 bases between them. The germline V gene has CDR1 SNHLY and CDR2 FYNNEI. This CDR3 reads CASSVFTGGAEAFF. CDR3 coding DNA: TGTGCCAGCAGTGTCTTTACGGGTGGGGCCGAAGCTTTCTTT.

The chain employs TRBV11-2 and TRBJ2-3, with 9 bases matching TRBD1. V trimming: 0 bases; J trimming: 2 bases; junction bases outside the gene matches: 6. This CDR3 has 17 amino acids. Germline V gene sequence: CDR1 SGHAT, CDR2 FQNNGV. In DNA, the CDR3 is TGTGCCAGCAGCTTAGAGTTACAGGGGGCACTCACAGATACGCAGTATTTT. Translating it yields CASSLELQGALTDTQYF.

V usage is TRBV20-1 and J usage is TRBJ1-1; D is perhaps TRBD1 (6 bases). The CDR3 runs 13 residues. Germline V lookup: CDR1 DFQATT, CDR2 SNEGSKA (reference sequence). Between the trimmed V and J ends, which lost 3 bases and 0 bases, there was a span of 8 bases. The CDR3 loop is CSASQGMNTEAFF. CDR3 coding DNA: TGCAGTGCTAGTCAGGGGATGAACACTGAAGCTTTCTTT.

The CDR3 loop reads CASSEFNRGTHGYTF. CDR3 nucleotides: TGTGCCAGCAGTGAATTTAACAGGGGAACCCATGGCTACACCTTC. The chain combines TRBV6-1 with TRBJ1-2; TRBD1 matches 7 bases. CDR1 is MNHNS and CDR2 is SASEGT in the germline V gene. The CDR3 is 15 residues long. V trimming: 2 bases; J trimming: 6 bases; junction bases outside the gene matches: 9.

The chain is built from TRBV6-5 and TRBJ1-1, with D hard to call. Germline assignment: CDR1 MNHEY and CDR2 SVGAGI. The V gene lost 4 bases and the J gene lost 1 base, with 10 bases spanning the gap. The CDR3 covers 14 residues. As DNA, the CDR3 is TGTGCCAGCAGTTCTAATGAGGGGAACACTGAAGCTTTCTTT. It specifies CASSSNEGNTEAFF.

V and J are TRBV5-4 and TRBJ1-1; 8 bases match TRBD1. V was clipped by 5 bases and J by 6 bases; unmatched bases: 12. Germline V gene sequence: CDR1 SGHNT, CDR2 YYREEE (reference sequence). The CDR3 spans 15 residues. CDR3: CASRQPGQAASEAFF. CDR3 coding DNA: TGTGCCAGCAGACAACCGGGACAGGCGGCGTCTGAAGCTTTCTTT. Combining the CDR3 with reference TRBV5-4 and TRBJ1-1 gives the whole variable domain ETGVTQSPTHLIKTRGQQVTLRCSSQSGHNTVSWYQQALGQGPQFIFQYYREEENGRGNFPPRFSGLQFPNYSSELNVNALELDDSALYLCASRQPGQAASEAFFGQGTRLTVV.

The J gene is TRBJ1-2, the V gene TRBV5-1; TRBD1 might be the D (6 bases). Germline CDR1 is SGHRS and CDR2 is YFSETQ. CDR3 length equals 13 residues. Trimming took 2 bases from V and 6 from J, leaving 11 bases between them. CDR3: CASSLREGDGYTF. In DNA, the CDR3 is TGCGCCAGCAGCTTACGTGAGGGGGATGGCTACACCTTC.

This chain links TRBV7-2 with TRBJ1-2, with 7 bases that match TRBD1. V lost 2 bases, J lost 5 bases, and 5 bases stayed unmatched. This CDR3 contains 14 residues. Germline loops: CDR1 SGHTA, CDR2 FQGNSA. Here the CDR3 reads CASSLTHRGYGYTF. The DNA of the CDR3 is TGTGCCAGCAGCTTAACACACAGGGGATATGGCTACACCTTC.

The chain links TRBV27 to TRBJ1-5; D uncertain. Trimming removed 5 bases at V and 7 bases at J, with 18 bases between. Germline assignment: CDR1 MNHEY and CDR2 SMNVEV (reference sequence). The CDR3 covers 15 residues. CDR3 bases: TGTGCCAGCAGTCCCTGGGAGGGAATAGGACAGCCCCAGCATTTT. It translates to CASSPWEGIGQPQHF.

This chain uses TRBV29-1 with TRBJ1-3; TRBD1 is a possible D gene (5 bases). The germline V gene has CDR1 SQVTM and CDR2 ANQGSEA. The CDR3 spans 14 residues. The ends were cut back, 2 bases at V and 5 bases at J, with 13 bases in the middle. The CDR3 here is CSVEPDKERNTIYF. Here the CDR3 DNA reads TGCAGCGTTGAACCGGACAAAGAAAGAAACACCATATATTTT.

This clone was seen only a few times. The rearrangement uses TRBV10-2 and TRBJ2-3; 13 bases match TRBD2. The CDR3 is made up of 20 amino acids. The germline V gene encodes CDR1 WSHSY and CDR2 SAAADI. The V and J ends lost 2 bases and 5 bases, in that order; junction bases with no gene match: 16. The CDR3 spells CASSEPKLILAGGPIDTQYF. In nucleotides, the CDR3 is TGCGCCAGCAGTGAGCCGAAACTCATACTAGCGGGGGGGCCAATAGATACGCAGTATTTT.

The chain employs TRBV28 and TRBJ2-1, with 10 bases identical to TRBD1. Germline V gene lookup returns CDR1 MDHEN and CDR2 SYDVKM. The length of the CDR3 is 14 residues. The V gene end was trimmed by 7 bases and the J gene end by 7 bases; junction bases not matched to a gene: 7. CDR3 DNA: TGTGCCAGCATCAGGGACAGGGGCAGTAATGAGCAGTTCTTC. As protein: CASIRDRGSNEQFF.

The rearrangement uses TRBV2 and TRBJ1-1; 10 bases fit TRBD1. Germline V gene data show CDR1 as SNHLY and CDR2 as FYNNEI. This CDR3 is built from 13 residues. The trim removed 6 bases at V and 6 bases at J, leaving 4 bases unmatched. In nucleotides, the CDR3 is TGTGCCAGCAGCAGACAGGGGGCAGCTGAAGCTTTCTTT. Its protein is CASSRQGAAEAFF.

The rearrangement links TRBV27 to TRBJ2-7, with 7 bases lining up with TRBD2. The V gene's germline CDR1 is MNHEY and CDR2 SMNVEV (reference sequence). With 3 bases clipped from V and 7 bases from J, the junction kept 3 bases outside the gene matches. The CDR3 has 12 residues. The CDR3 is CASSFPAGEQYF. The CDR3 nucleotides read TGTGCCAGCAGTTTCCCAGCGGGGGAGCAGTACTTC.

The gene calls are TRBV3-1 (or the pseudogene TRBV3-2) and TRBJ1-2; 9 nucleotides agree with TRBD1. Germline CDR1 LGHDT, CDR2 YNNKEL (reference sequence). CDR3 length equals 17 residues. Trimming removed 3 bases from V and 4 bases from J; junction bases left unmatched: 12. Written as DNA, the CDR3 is TGTGCCAGCAGCCATAGGACAGGGGCGCCCATAACCTATGGCTACACCTTC. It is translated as CASSHRTGAPITYGYTF.

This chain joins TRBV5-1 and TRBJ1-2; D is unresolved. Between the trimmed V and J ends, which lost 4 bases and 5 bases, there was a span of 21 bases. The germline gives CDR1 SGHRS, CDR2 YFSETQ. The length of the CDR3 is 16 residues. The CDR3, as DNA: TGCGCCAGCAGCGTTGGTCAGGAGGCGGCCCTTTATGGCTACACCTTC. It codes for CASSVGQEAALYGYTF.

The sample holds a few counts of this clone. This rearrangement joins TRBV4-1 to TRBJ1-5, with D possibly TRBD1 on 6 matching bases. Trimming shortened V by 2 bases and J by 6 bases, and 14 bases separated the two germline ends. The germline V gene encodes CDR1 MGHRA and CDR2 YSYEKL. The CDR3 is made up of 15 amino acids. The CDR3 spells CASSQLNRDIQPQHF. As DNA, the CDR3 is TGCGCCAGCAGCCAACTGAACCGGGACATTCAGCCCCAGCATTTT.

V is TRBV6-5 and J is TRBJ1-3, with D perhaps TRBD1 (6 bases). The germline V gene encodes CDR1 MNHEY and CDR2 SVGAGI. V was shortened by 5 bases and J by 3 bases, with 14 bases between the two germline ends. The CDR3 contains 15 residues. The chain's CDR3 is CASSRSRGFGNTIYF. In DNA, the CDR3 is TGTGCCAGCAGTCGTAGCAGGGGATTTGGAAACACCATATATTTT.

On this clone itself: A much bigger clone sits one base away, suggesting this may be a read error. DNA of the CDR3: TGTGCCAGCAGTGACGGGGGGGCCGCGGGGAATGAGCAGTTCTTC. The encoded protein is CASSDGGAAGNEQFF. V usage is TRBV2 and J usage is TRBJ2-1; 8 bases are a match to TRBD2. Germline assignment: CDR1 SNHLY and CDR2 FYNNEI. The CDR3 loop spans 15 amino acids. The ends lost 3 bases at V and 7 bases at J; junction bases unmatched: 8. The full variable domain, rest sourced from reference TRBV2 and TRBJ2-1, is EPEVTQTPSHQVTQMGQEVILRCVPISNHLYFYWYRQILGQKVEFLVSFYNNEISEKSEIFDDQFSVERPDGSNFTLKIRSTKLEDSAMYFCASSDGGAAGNEQFFGPGTRLTVL.

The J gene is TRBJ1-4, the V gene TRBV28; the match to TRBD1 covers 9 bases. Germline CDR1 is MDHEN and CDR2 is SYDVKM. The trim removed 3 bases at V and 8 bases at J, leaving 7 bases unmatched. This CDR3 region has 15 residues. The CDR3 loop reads CASSFAGQGAEKLFF. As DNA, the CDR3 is TGTGCCAGCAGTTTCGCGGGACAGGGTGCCGAAAAACTGTTTTTT.

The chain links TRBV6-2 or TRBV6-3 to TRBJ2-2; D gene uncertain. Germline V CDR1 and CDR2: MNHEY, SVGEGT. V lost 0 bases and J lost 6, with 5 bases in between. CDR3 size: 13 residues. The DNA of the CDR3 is TGTGCCAGCAGTTACTCTACTGCCGGGGAGCTGTTTTTT. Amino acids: CASSYSTAGELFF.

The CDR3 region is CAWGDRSTDTQYF. DNA for the CDR3: TGTGCCTGGGGGGACAGGTCCACAGATACGCAGTATTTT. This chain links TRBV30 with TRBJ2-3, with TRBD1 identical over 8 bases. This CDR3 comprises 13 residues. V was clipped by 5 bases and J by 2 bases; unmatched bases: 3. The germline V gene has CDR1 GTSNPN and CDR2 SVGIG (reference sequence).

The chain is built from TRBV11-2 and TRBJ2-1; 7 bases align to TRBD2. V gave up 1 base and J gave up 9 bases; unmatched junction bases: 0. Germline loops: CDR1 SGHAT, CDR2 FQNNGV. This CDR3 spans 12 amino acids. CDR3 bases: TGTGCCAGCAGCTTAGCGGGGGGTGAGCAGTTCTTC. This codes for CASSLAGGEQFF.

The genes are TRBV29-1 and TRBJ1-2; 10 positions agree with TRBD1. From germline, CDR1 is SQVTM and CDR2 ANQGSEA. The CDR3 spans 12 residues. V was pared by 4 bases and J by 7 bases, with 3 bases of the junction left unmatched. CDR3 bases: TGCAGCGTTGGGGGACAGGGGTCTGGCTACACCTTC. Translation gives CSVGGQGSGYTF.

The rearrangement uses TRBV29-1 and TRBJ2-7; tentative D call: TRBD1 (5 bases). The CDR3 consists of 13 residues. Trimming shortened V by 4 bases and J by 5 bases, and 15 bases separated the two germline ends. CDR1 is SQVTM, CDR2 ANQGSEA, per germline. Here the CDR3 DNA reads TGCAGCGTTGCGTATGGCAGGGAAGACGAGCAGTACTTC. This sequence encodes CSVAYGREDEQYF.

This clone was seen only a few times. The CDR3 DNA is TGTGCCAGCAGTTCCCCAGCGGGGGACACTGAAGCTTTCTTT. Its protein product is CASSSPAGDTEAFF. The rearrangement links TRBV28 to TRBJ1-1, with D possibly being TRBD1 (5 bases). The CDR3 is 14 residues long. Germline values: CDR1 MDHEN, CDR2 SYDVKM. V lost 4 bases, J lost 3 bases, and 12 bases lay in between.

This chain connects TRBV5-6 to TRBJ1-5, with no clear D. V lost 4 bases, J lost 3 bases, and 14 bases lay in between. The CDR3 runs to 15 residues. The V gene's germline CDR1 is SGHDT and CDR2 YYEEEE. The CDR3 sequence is CASSRIGVINQPQHF. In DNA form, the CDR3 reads TGTGCCAGCAGCCGGATCGGGGTCATCAATCAGCCCCAGCATTTT. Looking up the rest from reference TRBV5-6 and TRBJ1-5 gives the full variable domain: DAGVTQSPTHLIKTRGQQVTLRCSPKSGHDTVSWYQQALGQGPQFIFQYYEEEERQRGNFPDRFSGHQFPNYSSELNVNALLLGDSALYLCASSRIGVINQPQHFGDGTRLSIL.

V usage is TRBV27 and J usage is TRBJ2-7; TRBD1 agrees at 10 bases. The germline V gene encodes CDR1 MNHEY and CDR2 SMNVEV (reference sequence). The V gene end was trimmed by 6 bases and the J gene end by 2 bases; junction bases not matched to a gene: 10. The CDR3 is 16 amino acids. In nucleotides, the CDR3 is TGTGCCAGCAGCCAGGATTCCGGGACAGGGGCCTACGAGCAGTACGTC. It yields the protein CASSQDSGTGAYEQYV.

CDR3 sequence reads: CASSLRSGGGRATYEQYV. The CDR3 DNA sequence: TGTGCCAGCAGTTTAAGGTCGGGAGGGGGAAGGGCCACCTACGAGCAGTACGTC. V gene TRBV13 combines with J gene TRBJ2-7; 8 nucleotides line up with TRBD2. With 6 bases clipped from V and 2 bases from J, the junction kept 18 bases outside the gene matches. CDR1 is PRHDT and CDR2 is FYEKMQ in the germline V gene (reference sequence). This CDR3 spans 18 amino acids.

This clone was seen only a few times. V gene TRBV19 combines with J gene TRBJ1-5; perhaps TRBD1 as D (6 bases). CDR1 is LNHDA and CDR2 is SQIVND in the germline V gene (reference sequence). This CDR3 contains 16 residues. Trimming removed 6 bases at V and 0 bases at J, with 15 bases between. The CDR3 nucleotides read TGTGCCAGTAGGATTGGACAGCTCAATAGCAATCAGCCCCAGCATTTT. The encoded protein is CASRIGQLNSNQPQHF.